This paragraph reports one T cell receptor beta chain. These data belong to a study of blood T cell repertoires in COVID-19. V shed 5 bases and J 6 bases; nucleotides not matched to a gene: 16. This CDR3 contains 18 residues. Germline CDR1 is SGHVS and CDR2 is FQNEAQ. Profiling relied on immunoSEQ multiplex PCR, and the TCRdb table lists in-frame clones only, not all of them. The table lists approximately 290,000 clones, under 85% of them singletons, with roughly 0.87% in the top ten. The receptor's source is a human donor with COVID-19, enrolled during active disease. The donor label of this sample is uncertain. The chain has TRBV7-8 and TRBJ1-5; TRBD1 matches at 10 bases. The specimen sequenced was peripheral blood. The chain's CDR3 is CASSPYSYDRGRSQPQHF. CDR3 DNA sequence: TGTGCCAGCAGCCCCTACAGCTACGACAGGGGGCGCAGTCAGCCCCAGCATTTT. Full variable domain (outside the CDR3, taken from reference TRBV7-8 and TRBJ1-5): GAGVSQSPRYKVAKRGQDVALRCDPISGHVSLFWYQQALGQGPEFLTYFQNEAQLDKSGLPSDRFFAERPEGSVSTLKIQRTQQEDSAVYLCASSPYSYDRGRSQPQHFGDGTRLSIL.